Described below is a single T cell receptor beta chain sequence and its context. Original processing methods: Estimates of nucleated cell counts were drawn from the amplification of reference gene primers. Sequencing used immunoSEQ multiplex PCR; TCRdb keeps in-frame clones, though not all of them. D and trimming were read from the DNA, whereas the V and J calls and clone size are those reported in that table. The sample lists about 88,000 clones, roughly 88% occurring once. This sample was included in a study of blood T cell repertoires in COVID-19. At the level of the study: The study drew acute and convalescent COVID-19 samples from the United States, Italy and Spain. T cells, B-cell-depleted T cells, or PBMCs provided the cDNA or gDNA that served as material.

V lost 3 bases, J lost 4 bases, and 10 bases lay in between. Germline V gene data show CDR1 as SGHTS and CDR2 as YDEGEE. The CDR3 loop spans 13 amino acids. Sequenced input: peripheral blood. The chain uses TRBV5-8 and TRBJ1-2; no firm D call. The TCR sequence derives from a woman of 80 years or more with acute or convalescent COVID-19. CDR3 in amino acids: CASSSRVFYGYTF. The CDR3 DNA follows: TGTGCCAGCAGCTCCCGGGTCTTCTATGGCTACACCTTC. Using reference TRBV5-8 and TRBJ1-2 for the parts outside the CDR3, the full variable domain is EAGVTQSPTHLIKTRGQQATLRCSPISGHTSVYWYQQALGLGLQFLLWYDEGEERNRGNFPPRFSGRQFPNYSSELNVNALELEDSALYLCASSSRVFYGYTFGSGTRLTVV.